This record covers a single T cell receptor beta chain. The table came from immunoSEQ multiplex PCR; TCRdb's copy has only in-frame clones and leaves some out. The top ten hold about 13% of the sample, which has more than 15,000 clones, 75% to 90% seen once. Trimming took off 3 bases at V and 4 bases at J, with 15 bases between the two ends. Germline CDR1 is SGHRS and CDR2 is YFSETQ. The CDR3 sequence is 15 residues long. This sample is drawn from a study of T cell changes during pregnancy in multiple sclerosis. This sequence originates from a female donor in good health, enrolled as a control in a pregnancy study. The sequenced sample was CD8+ T cells from peripheral blood mononuclear cells, obtained in the third trimester of pregnancy. V gene TRBV5-1 combines with J gene TRBJ2-3; TRBD1 is a possible D gene (5 bases). CDR3 amino acids: CASSSHQGSSDTQYF. The CDR3 DNA follows: TGCGCCAGCAGCTCTCATCAGGGTTCCTCAGATACGCAGTATTTT.